This TCR beta chain derives from a study of T cell repertoires in cytomegalovirus infection. A word on this clonotype: Its specificity is not known.

One entry per CDR3 protein results from TCRdb running MiXCR on the reads. The data hold 550,000 to 700,000 distinct CDR3 sequences, with under 45% observed a single time. The sequence was collected from a human donor in good health (CMV status not recorded). Some clones in this sample may be carry-over from other donors' samples. Material: cultured PBMCs, obtained from culture after CMV antigen stimulation.

Written as DNA, the CDR3 is TGTGCCAGCAGCCAACGAGTGAACACTGAAGCTTTCTTT. This gives the protein CASSQRVNTEAFF. V and J are TRBV7-8 and TRBJ1-1; D is unresolved. This CDR3 contains 13 residues. CDR1 and CDR2 from the germline V gene are SGHVS and FQNEAQ. The ends were cut back, 5 bases at V and 0 bases at J, with 7 bases in the middle.